This is a list of T cell receptor beta chains from one sample in a study of T cells in localized non-small cell lung cancer. TCRdb's table, derived via immunoSEQ multiplex PCR, lists solely in-frame clones and lacks some. The sample gives 1,300 to 1,500 clones, more than 35% of which show up once; around 25% is in the top ten. Sequencing was performed on lung tumor tissue, taken before any cancer treatment. Receptors were obtained from a woman aged 40-69 years with stage II squamous cell lung carcinoma. The CDR3 runs from the conserved cysteine through the conserved F or W. D genes are given only for firm matches. Expanded clones are given a class, and other clones once, few, many or no size at all.

CDR3 protein | CDR3 DNA | J gene | D gene | clone size | V gene
CASSWGGANVLTF | TGTGCCAGCAGTTGGGGAGGGGCCAACGTCCTGACTTTC | TRBJ2-6 | - | - | TRBV6-8
CASRKGGFGNQPQHF | TGTGCCAGCCGTAAAGGGGGATTCGGCAATCAGCCCCAGCATTTT | TRBJ1-5 | - | - | TRBV28
CASSKRGGYNEQFF | TGTGCCAGTAGTAAGAGGGGGGGTTACAATGAGCAGTTCTTC | TRBJ2-1 | - | - | TRBV19
CASAPLGAGGLYEQYF | TGTGCCAGCGCGCCCCTCGGAGCAGGGGGCTTGTACGAGCAGTACTTC | TRBJ2-7 | TRBD1 | large | TRBV28
CASSVGQGLTEKLFF | TGTGCCAGCAGCGTAGGACAGGGACTTACTGAAAAACTGTTTTTT | TRBJ1-4 | TRBD1 | few | TRBV9
CASSRASGTYKQYF | TGTGCCAGCTCACGGGCTAGCGGGACATACAAGCAGTACTTC | TRBJ2-7 | TRBD2 | - | TRBV18
CASSLGQEPNEKLFF | TGTGCCAGCTCACTCGGACAGGAACCTAATGAAAAACTGTTTTTT | TRBJ1-4 | TRBD1 | - | TRBV18
CAISESSSVLYEQYF | TGTGCCATCAGTGAGTCGAGTAGCGTCCTCTACGAGCAGTACTTC | TRBJ2-7 | - | - | TRBV10-3
CASRGFSGANVLTF | TGCGCCAGCAGGGGATTTTCTGGGGCCAACGTCCTGACTTTC | TRBJ2-6 | - | - | TRBV5-1
CASSFQQGAGSGNTIYF | TGTGCCAGCTCCTTTCAACAGGGGGCAGGATCTGGAAACACCATATATTTT | TRBJ1-3 | TRBD1 | - | TRBV18
CASSIVTGGLQETQYF | TGTGCCAGTAGTATAGTAACAGGAGGCCTCCAAGAGACCCAGTACTTC | TRBJ2-5 | - | once | TRBV19
CASSMVWTSGNIQYF | TGTGCCAGTAGTATGGTTTGGACTAGCGGAAACATTCAGTACTTC | TRBJ2-4 | TRBD2 | few | TRBV19
CASSIGGNYGYTF | TGTGCCAGTAGTATCGGGGGTAACTATGGCTACACCTTC | TRBJ1-2 | - | - | TRBV19
CASGLGTGVTEAFF | TGTGCTAGTGGTTTGGGTACAGGGGTTACTGAAGCTTTCTTT | TRBJ1-1 | TRBD1 | - | TRBV12-5
CASSGRGLAGKGEQYF | TGCGCCAGCAGCGGGAGGGGACTAGCGGGAAAAGGCGAGCAGTACTTC | TRBJ2-7 | TRBD2 | - | TRBV5-1
CASSRLGQGMAEAFF | TGTGCCAGCAGCCGACTGGGACAGGGTATGGCTGAAGCTTTCTTT | TRBJ1-1 | TRBD1 | - | TRBV14
CASSVKVSQYNEQFF | TGTGCCAGCAGCGTAAAGGTATCTCAGTACAATGAGCAGTTCTTC | TRBJ2-1 | - | few | TRBV9
CASSQEGGRDTGELFF | TGCGCCAGCAGCCAAGAAGGGGGCAGGGACACCGGGGAGCTGTTTTTT | TRBJ2-2 | TRBD1 | - | TRBV4-1
CASSYSTDTEAFF | TGTGCCAGCAGTTACAGTACTGACACTGAAGCTTTCTTT | TRBJ1-1 | - | large | TRBV6-8
CASSWDRSGTEAFF | TGCGCCAGCAGCTGGGACAGGTCAGGTACTGAAGCTTTCTTT | TRBJ1-1 | TRBD1 | large | TRBV10-2
CASSPGLAGRETQYF | TGTGCCAGCAGTCCGGGACTAGCGGGGCGAGAGACCCAGTACTTC | TRBJ2-5 | TRBD2 | - | TRBV6-8
CASSQDVSYGYTF | TGTGCCAGCAGCCAAGATGTAAGCTATGGCTACACCTTC | TRBJ1-2 | - | - | TRBV14
CASSSTGNYGYTF | TGTGCCAGCTCCTCCACAGGGAACTATGGCTACACCTTC | TRBJ1-2 | - | once | TRBV28
CSAGGVSKNIQYF | TGCAGCGCTGGTGGGGTCTCCAAAAACATTCAGTACTTC | TRBJ2-4 | - | once | TRBV29-1
CASSPSGGPYEQYF | TGTGCCAGCTCACCATCGGGGGGCCCTTACGAGCAGTACTTC | TRBJ2-7 | - | - | TRBV18
CSARGGDNEQFF | TGCAGCGCCCGAGGGGGGGACAATGAGCAGTTCTTC | TRBJ2-1 | - | - | TRBV29-1
CASSDPRVWNTEAFF | TGTGCCAGCAGTGACCCCAGGGTCTGGAACACTGAAGCTTTCTTT | TRBJ1-1 | - | few | TRBV6-8
CASSYSNRYEQYF | TGTGCCAGCAGTTACTCGAACCGGTACGAGCAGTACTTC | TRBJ2-7 | - | - | TRBV6-8
CASRARRGGDTEAFF | TGTGCCAGCAGGGCCCGGCGGGGCGGGGACACTGAAGCTTTCTTT | TRBJ1-1 | - | few | TRBV28
CASSPPLLGGTIYF | TGTGCCAGCAGCCCTCCCCTGTTGGGGGGCACCATATATTTT | TRBJ1-3 | - | - | TRBV2
CASSPQNSLVSGANVLTF | TGTGCCAGCTCACCACAGAACAGTCTCGTCTCTGGGGCCAACGTCCTGACTTTC | TRBJ2-6 | - | - | TRBV18
CASSPAASGSSGANVLTF | TGTGCCAGCAGCCCGGCGGCTAGCGGGAGCTCTGGGGCCAACGTCCTGACTTTC | TRBJ2-6 | TRBD2 | once | TRBV11-3
CASSPLLFQLKLGYTF | TGTGCCAGCAGTCCCCTTTTATTTCAGCTAAAACTTGGCTACACCTTC | TRBJ1-2 | - | - | TRBV28
CASSIGQANQPQHF | TGTGCCAGTAGTATCGGGCAAGCCAATCAGCCCCAGCATTTT | TRBJ1-5 | - | once | TRBV19
CASSQYLDSEPPNSNQPQHF | TGCGCCAGCAGTCAATACTTGGACAGCGAACCCCCCAATAGCAATCAGCCCCAGCATTTT | TRBJ1-5 | - | - | TRBV23-1
CAGRQGNTIYF | TGTGCCGGCCGACAGGGAAACACCATATATTTT | TRBJ1-3 | - | - | TRBV30
CASSPNLGFTGELFF | TGTGCCAGCAGCCCCAACCTCGGGTTCACCGGGGAGCTGTTTTTT | TRBJ2-2 | - | few | TRBV11-3
CASSPMGTSGKNEQYF | TGTGCCAGCTCACCAATGGGGACTAGCGGGAAAAACGAGCAGTACTTC | TRBJ2-7 | TRBD2 | few | TRBV18
CASSAKAGYEQYF | TGTGCCAGCAGTGCCAAGGCCGGATACGAGCAGTACTTC | TRBJ2-7 | - | - | TRBV6-8
CASSTGTGGTDTQYF | TGCGCCAGCAGCACCGGGACAGGGGGTACAGATACGCAGTATTTT | TRBJ2-3 | TRBD1 | few | TRBV5-1
CAISREPDRGEQFF | TGTGCCATCAGCAGGGAGCCCGACCGGGGTGAGCAGTTCTTC | TRBJ2-1 | - | - | TRBV6-8
CASSMPTAQETQYF | TGTGCCAGCAGCATGCCTACAGCGCAAGAGACCCAGTACTTC | TRBJ2-5 | - | medium-sized | TRBV11-3
CASSHPYRVDKQYF | TGTGCCAGCAGCCACCCGTACAGGGTAGATAAGCAGTACTTC | TRBJ2-7 | - | - | TRBV11-3
CASSNNRGPSGELFF | TGTGCCAGCAGTAACAACAGGGGGCCGAGCGGGGAGCTATTTTTT | TRBJ2-2 | TRBD1 | once | TRBV28
CASSPRTGGNTEAFF | TGTGCCAGCAGTCCTCGGACAGGGGGGAACACTGAAGCTTTCTTT | TRBJ1-1 | TRBD1 | - | TRBV6-8
CASSHPGQGTHEQYF | TGTGCCAGCAGCCACCCGGGACAGGGGACTCACGAGCAGTACTTC | TRBJ2-7 | TRBD1 | few | TRBV14
CASRTTGVGKLFF | TGTGCCAGCAGAACCACAGGGGTTGGAAAACTGTTTTTT | TRBJ1-4 | TRBD1 | - | TRBV28
CASRGTNYGYTF | TGTGCCAGCCGGGGTACTAACTATGGCTACACCTTC | TRBJ1-2 | - | - | TRBV28
CASSYAVRGRRGTEAFF | TGTGCCAGCAGTTACGCTGTACGGGGCCGACGAGGGACTGAAGCTTTCTTT | TRBJ1-1 | - | few | TRBV6-7
CASSLPPGQRDEQYF | TGTGCCAGCAGTTTGCCGCCGGGACAACGGGACGAGCAGTACTTC | TRBJ2-7 | - | few | TRBV28
CASSFGGSNIQYF | TGTGCCAGCAGCTTTGGTGGGAGCAACATTCAGTACTTC | TRBJ2-4 | - | few | TRBV7-4
CASSVWGPYGYTF | TGTGCCAGCAGCGTTTGGGGCCCCTATGGCTACACCTTC | TRBJ1-2 | - | - | TRBV9
CASSPALASGNEQFF | TGTGCCAGCTCCCCCGCGCTCGCTAGCGGCAATGAGCAGTTCTTC | TRBJ2-1 | TRBD2 | - | TRBV18
CASSLGDRIYGYTF | TGTGCCAGCAGTTTGGGGGACAGGATCTATGGCTACACCTTC | TRBJ1-2 | TRBD1 | - | TRBV28
CSVEGRMPRGSDTQYF | TGCAGCGTTGAAGGGAGGATGCCCCGGGGATCAGATACGCAGTATTTT | TRBJ2-3 | - | - | TRBV29-1
CASSRTGRVEVSYTF | TGTGCCAGTAGTAGAACTGGACGGGTTGAAGTAAGCTACACCTTC | TRBJ1-2 | - | - | TRBV19
CASSPLSPEKLFF | TGTGCCAGCAGCCCCTTGAGTCCCGAAAAACTGTTTTTT | TRBJ1-4 | - | few | TRBV6-8